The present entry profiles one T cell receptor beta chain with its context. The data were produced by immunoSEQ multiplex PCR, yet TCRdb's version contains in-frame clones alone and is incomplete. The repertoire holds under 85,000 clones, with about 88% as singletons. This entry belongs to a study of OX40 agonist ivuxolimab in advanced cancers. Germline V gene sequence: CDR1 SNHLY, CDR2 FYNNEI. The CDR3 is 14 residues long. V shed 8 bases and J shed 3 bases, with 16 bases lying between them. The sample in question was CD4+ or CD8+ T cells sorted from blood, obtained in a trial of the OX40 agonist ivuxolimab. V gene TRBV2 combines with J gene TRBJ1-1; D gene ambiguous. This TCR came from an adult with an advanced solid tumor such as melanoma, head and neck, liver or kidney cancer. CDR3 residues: CASSTREMDTEAFF. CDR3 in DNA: TGTGCCAGCTCTACACGGGAGATGGACACTGAAGCTTTCTTT.